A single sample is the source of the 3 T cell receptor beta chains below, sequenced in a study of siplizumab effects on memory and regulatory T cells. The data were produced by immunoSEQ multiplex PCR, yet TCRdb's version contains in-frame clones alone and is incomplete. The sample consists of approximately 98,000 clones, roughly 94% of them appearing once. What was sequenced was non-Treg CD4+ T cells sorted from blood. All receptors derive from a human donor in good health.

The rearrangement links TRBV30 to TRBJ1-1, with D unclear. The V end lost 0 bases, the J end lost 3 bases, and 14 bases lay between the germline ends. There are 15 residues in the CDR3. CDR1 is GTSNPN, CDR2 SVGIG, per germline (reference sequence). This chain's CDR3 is CAWSVLFRVDTEAFF. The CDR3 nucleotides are TGTGCCTGGAGTGTACTATTTCGGGTTGACACTGAAGCTTTCTTT.

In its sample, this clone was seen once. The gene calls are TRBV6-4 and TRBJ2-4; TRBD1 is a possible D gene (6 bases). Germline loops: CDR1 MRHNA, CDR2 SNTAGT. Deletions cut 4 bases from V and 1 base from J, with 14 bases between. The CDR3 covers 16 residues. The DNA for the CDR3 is TGTGCCAGCAGTGCCTCGCCGACAGGTGCCAAAAACATTCAGTACTTC. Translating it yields CASSASPTGAKNIQYF.

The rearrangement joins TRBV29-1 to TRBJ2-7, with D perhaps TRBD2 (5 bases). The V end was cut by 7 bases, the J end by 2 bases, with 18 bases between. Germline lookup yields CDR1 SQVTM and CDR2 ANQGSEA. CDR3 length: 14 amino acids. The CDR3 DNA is TGCAGCGCCACCGACTCATCCGGGGCCTACGAGCAGTACTTC. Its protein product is CSATDSSGAYEQYF.